This TCR beta chain was obtained from a study of STAT5B mutations in CD4+ large granular lymphocyte leukemia. The CDR3 loop spans 18 amino acids. Data came from immunoSEQ multiplex PCR; TCRdb stores just in-frame clones and leaves some out. Counted here are 35,000 or so clones, over 65% occurring once; the ten biggest clones make up around 2.5%. The source of this sequence is a human donor in good health. The material sequenced was CD4+ T cells from blood buffy coats. The chain carries TRBV21-1 and TRBJ1-5. TRBV21-1 counts as a pseudogene. CDR3 residues: CASRKGGGRRIGNQPQHF. The CDR3 region has the DNA TGTGCCAGCAGGAAAGGGGGGGGCAGGAGGATCGGCAATCAGCCCCAGCATTTT.